This TCR beta chain was obtained from a study of neurological immune-mediated disorders. Study-wide results and caveats: Phylogenetic grouping assigned the repertoires of 18 of 34 multiple sclerosis patients to a single cluster of related CDR3 sequences. This cluster may be a repertoire-level signature.

This clonotype was picked up many times. The antigen remains unidentified. TCRdb reanalysed the 5' RACE reads using MiXCR and keeps one entry per CDR3 protein. The data hold 45,000 to 55,000 distinct CDR3 sequences, with approximately 3.9% observed a single time. Sequencing used PBMCs. This clonotype was obtained from a man aged 55 to 70 with multiple sclerosis.

CDR3 DNA sequence: TGTGCCAGCAGCTCTTGGTCGGGCACTGAAGCTTTCTTT. It codes for CASSSWSGTEAFF. The chain uses TRBV5-5 and TRBJ1-1; D call uncertain. With 3 bases removed from V and 4 bases from J, the gap between germline ends came to 10 bases. The CDR3 consists of 13 residues. Germline CDR1 and CDR2: SGHKS and YYEKEE (reference sequence).